This entry concerns a single T cell receptor (beta chain). This entry comes from a study of T cells expressing NK-cell markers. Reanalyzing the 5' RACE reads, TCRdb keeps one entry per CDR3 protein, without DNA. Its table lists almost 450,000 distinct CDR3 sequences. The specimen sequenced was blood T cells: a sorted CD56 or NKG2C T cell subset, CD4+ or CD8+ T cells, or bulk PBMC T cells (not recorded which). This TCR was recovered from a woman between 18 and 70 years old in good health.

CDR3: CASSLRAPPEKLFF. The chain combines TRBV7-2 with TRBJ1-4. Germline-derived CDR1 and CDR2 are SGHTA and FQGNSA. The CDR3 has 14 amino acids. Based on the CDR3 plus reference TRBV7-2 and TRBJ1-4, the full variable domain is GAGVSQSPSNKVTEKGKDVELRCDPISGHTALYWYRQSLGQGLEFLIYFQGNSAPDKSGLPSDRFSAERTGGSVSTLTIQRTQQEDSAVYLCASSLRAPPEKLFFGSGTQLSVL.